This T cell receptor beta chain was documented in a study of T cell changes during pregnancy in multiple sclerosis. Libraries were prepared by immunoSEQ multiplex PCR; TCRdb keeps only in-frame clonotypes and omits some of them. The repertoire has 60,000 to 70,000 clones, around nine tenths of them found once; the top ten carry roughly 1.4%. CDR1 and CDR2 from the germline V gene are LNHDA and SQIVND (reference sequence). The CDR3 extends over 14 amino acids. V gave up 0 bases and J gave up 1 base, with 6 bases separating them. This material consisted of peripheral blood, taken in the third trimester of pregnancy. The sequence was collected from a female donor in good health, enrolled as a control in a pregnancy study. The chain employs TRBV19 and TRBJ1-1; D call uncertain. The chain's CDR3 is CASSIDAENTEAFF. The CDR3 coding sequence is TGTGCCAGTAGTATAGATGCGGAGAACACTGAAGCTTTCTTT.